This T cell receptor (beta chain) was recorded in a study of CD8+ T cells in alopecia areata. General study points: Patients shared TCRs less clearly than mice did, possibly owing to HLA. Higher clonality than in normal scalp was seen in lesional scalp, especially alopecia totalis/universalis.

The CDR3 is 13 amino acids. The germline V gene encodes CDR1 PRHDT and CDR2 FYEKMQ (reference sequence). The germline V and J ends were trimmed by 5 bases and 7 bases, with 11 bases remaining between them. Extracted from the samples, RNA was reverse transcribed into cDNA to serve as the sequencing template. Assay used: immunoSEQ multiplex PCR; TCRdb lists only in-frame clones, some missing. The table records about 130,000 clones, approximately 49% of them present only once. This clone was found a few times. Its antigen is as yet unknown. J is TRBJ2-2 and V is TRBV13, with D hard to call. The receptor's source is a human donor with alopecia areata. Source: CD8+ T cells sorted from blood, taken at week 0. The CDR3 nucleotides are TGTGCCAGCAGCAGATCCTTGAGCGGGGAGCTGTTTTTT. The encoded protein is CASSRSLSGELFF.